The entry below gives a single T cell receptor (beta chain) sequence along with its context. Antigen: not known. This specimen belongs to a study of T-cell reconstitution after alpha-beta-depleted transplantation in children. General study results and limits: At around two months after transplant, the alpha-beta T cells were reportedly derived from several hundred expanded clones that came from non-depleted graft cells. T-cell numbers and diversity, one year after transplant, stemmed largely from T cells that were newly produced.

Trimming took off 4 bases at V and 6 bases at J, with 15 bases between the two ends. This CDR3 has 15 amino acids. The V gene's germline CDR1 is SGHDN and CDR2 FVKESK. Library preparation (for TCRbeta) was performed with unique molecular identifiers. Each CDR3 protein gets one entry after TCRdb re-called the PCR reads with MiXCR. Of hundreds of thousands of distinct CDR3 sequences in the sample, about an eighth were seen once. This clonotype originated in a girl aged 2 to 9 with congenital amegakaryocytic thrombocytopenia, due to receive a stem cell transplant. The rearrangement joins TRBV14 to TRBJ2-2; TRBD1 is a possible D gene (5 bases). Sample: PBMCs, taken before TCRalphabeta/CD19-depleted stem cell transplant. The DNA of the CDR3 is TGTGCCAGCAGCCGGATGCAGGGTGACGCCGGGGAGCTGTTTTTT. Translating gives CASSRMQGDAGELFF.